Following are 29 T cell receptor beta chains from one sample sequenced in a study of brain T cells in children with intractable seizures. The time point: blood from clinic visit 5 months post-surgery; TSC patient then seizure free. The repertoire was sequenced with immunoSEQ multiplex PCR; TCRdb's copy has only in-frame clones and lacks some. The data contain hundreds of thousands of clones, about 94% of them singletons. Sequencing was performed on peripheral blood, taken more than 4 months after surgery. The receptors come from a boy under two years old with tuberous sclerosis and intractable seizures.

This clone was seen a handful of times. The rearrangement joins TRBV3-1 (or the pseudogene TRBV3-2) to TRBJ1-1; unclear D gene. Germline-derived CDR1 and CDR2 are LGHDT and YNNKEL (reference sequence). The CDR3 contains 12 residues. V was shortened by 1 base and J by 1 base, with 1 base between the two germline ends. The CDR3 protein is CASSQGNTEAFF. CDR3 DNA: TGTGCCAGCAGCCAAGGGAACACTGAAGCTTTCTTT.

This chain uses TRBV5-1 with TRBJ1-4; 7 bases agree with TRBD1. The V gene end was trimmed by 3 bases and the J gene end by 7 bases; junction bases not matched to a gene: 6. This CDR3 is built from 14 residues. Per germline, CDR1 SGHRS and CDR2 YFSETQ. For the CDR3, the DNA is TGCGCCAGCAGCTGGGCAGGGGGGAGTGAAAAACTGTTTTTT. Its translation: CASSWAGGSEKLFF.

V usage is TRBV5-1 and J usage is TRBJ2-7; D unclear. Germline-derived CDR1 and CDR2 are SGHRS and YFSETQ. Trimming shortened V by 4 bases and J by 0 bases, and 11 bases separated the two germline ends. This CDR3 has 14 residues. The CDR3 DNA reads as TGCGCCAGCAGCCCCCGCCCCGACTCCTACGAGCAGTACTTC. It translates to CASSPRPDSYEQYF.

As DNA, the CDR3 is TGTGCCAGCAGTTACTCTGATGCAAATGGCTACACCTTC. It codes for CASSYSDANGYTF. The chain couples TRBV6-5 to TRBJ1-2; D call uncertain. The CDR3 is made up of 13 amino acids. Germline V gene lookup returns CDR1 MNHEY and CDR2 SVGAGI. V dropped 0 bases and J dropped 6 bases, with 8 bases sitting between them.

The chain recombines TRBV3-1 (or the pseudogene TRBV3-2) with TRBJ1-2, with unresolved D. This CDR3 contains 14 residues. Trimming removed 1 base from V and 8 bases from J, with 14 bases in between. Looked up from germline, CDR1 is LGHDT and CDR2 is YNNKEL (reference sequence). The CDR3 coding sequence is TGTGCCAGCAGCCAAGGACGGGCAGGTTTAGGCTACACCTTC. It encodes CASSQGRAGLGYTF.

In this sample, this clone turned up once. The chain has TRBV27 and TRBJ2-5; weak D call: TRBD2 (6 bases). Germline loops: CDR1 MNHEY, CDR2 SMNVEV (reference sequence). V shed 8 bases and J shed 2 bases, with 15 bases lying between them. The CDR3 spans 14 residues. The chain's CDR3 is CASHPTGEQETQYF. The CDR3 DNA reads as TGTGCCAGCCATCCGACGGGGGAGCAAGAGACCCAGTACTTC.

The chain recombines TRBV4-1 with TRBJ2-7, with a weak D call TRBD2 (6 bases). CDR1 is MGHRA, CDR2 YSYEKL, per germline. The CDR3 is 13 amino acids. Trimming pared 3 bases from V and 6 bases from J, leaving 12 bases between. The CDR3 region is CASSQHAEGEQYF. The DNA for the CDR3 is TGCGCCAGCAGCCAGCACGCGGAGGGCGAGCAGTACTTC.

Only one count was recorded for this clone. CDR3 residues: CASSQFTELPTQYF. The CDR3 region has the DNA TGCGCCAGCAGCCAATTCACCGAGCTCCCTACGCAGTATTTT. The chain is built from TRBV4-1 and TRBJ2-3, with D unclear. Germline CDR1 reads MGHRA; CDR2 reads YSYEKL. V lost 2 bases and J 8 bases, leaving 14 bases between the germline ends. This CDR3 region has 14 residues.

J is TRBJ1-5 and V is TRBV19, with no clear D. V dropped 6 bases and J dropped 5 bases, with 8 bases sitting between them. CDR3 length: 12 residues. Germline loops: CDR1 LNHDA, CDR2 SQIVND (reference sequence). The CDR3: CASSILHQPQHF. The CDR3 DNA reads TGTGCCAGTAGCATCCTCCATCAGCCCCAGCATTTT.

The chain has TRBV20-1 and TRBJ1-6, with D tentatively TRBD1 (6 bases). This CDR3 region has 14 residues. Germline V gives CDR1 DFQATT, CDR2 SNEGSKA (reference sequence). The V end was cut by 3 bases, the J end by 10 bases, with 16 bases between. This CDR3 is CSASPRGAWSPLHF. The CDR3 DNA sequence: TGCAGTGCTAGTCCCCGGGGGGCTTGGTCACCCCTCCACTTT.

The rearrangement uses TRBV27 and TRBJ1-1; 7 nucleotides agree with TRBD1. J gave up 3 bases and V 6 bases, and 13 bases lay outside the gene matches. Per germline, CDR1 MNHEY and CDR2 SMNVEV (reference sequence). This CDR3 spans 16 amino acids. The CDR3 DNA reads TGTGCCAGCAGATCAGACAGGGTGAGGAGGGACACTGAAGCTTTCTTT. It encodes CASRSDRVRRDTEAFF.

J is TRBJ2-3 and V is TRBV9; 9 bases fit TRBD2. CDR1 and CDR2 (germline): SGDLS, YYNGEE. V dropped 4 bases and J dropped 6; count of bases not matched to a gene: 12. This CDR3 is 16 amino acids long. CDR3 sequence reads: CASSQTTSGTVDTQYF. The CDR3 DNA reads as TGTGCCAGCAGCCAGACGACTAGCGGAACAGTGGATACGCAGTATTTT.

In DNA form, the CDR3 reads TGTGCCAGTAGTATGGCGGGGGGCGCCGACTACGAGCAGTACTTC. It yields the protein CASSMAGGADYEQYF. The chain recombines TRBV19 with TRBJ2-7, with TRBD2 identical over 8 bases. CDR1 and CDR2 (germline): LNHDA, SQIVND (reference sequence). The J segment lost 3 bases and the V segment lost 3 bases, leaving 7 bases of the junction unmatched. The CDR3 is 15 residues long.

This chain connects TRBV9 to TRBJ2-1; 7 bases are a match to TRBD1. Germline lookup yields CDR1 SGDLS and CDR2 YYNGEE. The CDR3 runs to 15 residues. V shed 3 bases and J 2 bases; nucleotides not matched to a gene: 5. The CDR3 sequence is CASSALGQAYNEQFF. The CDR3 DNA reads as TGTGCCAGCAGCGCCCTCGGACAGGCCTACAATGAGCAGTTCTTC.

In this sample, this clone turned up a few times. The rearrangement joins TRBV6-1 to TRBJ2-7, with a tentative D call TRBD1 (5 bases). Trimming stripped 0 bases from V and 4 bases from J, with 13 bases between. CDR1 MNHNS and CDR2 SASEGT come from the germline V gene. CDR3 length: 15 residues. The CDR3 loop reads CASSEAWQGWYEQYF. The CDR3 bases are TGTGCCAGCAGTGAAGCCTGGCAGGGTTGGTACGAGCAGTACTTC.

The genes are TRBV3-1 (or the pseudogene TRBV3-2) and TRBJ1-2; tentatively, D is TRBD1 (6 bases). V lost 4 bases, J lost 4 bases, and 7 bases lay in between. CDR3 size: 12 residues. The V gene's germline CDR1 is LGHDT and CDR2 YNNKEL (reference sequence). The CDR3 protein is CASSPDSYGYTF. CDR3 in DNA: TGTGCCAGCAGCCCGGACAGCTATGGCTACACCTTC.

Written as DNA, the CDR3 is TGTGCCAGCAGCTTCTTTCTAGCGGAGTACCAAGAGACCCAGTACTTC. Its protein is CASSFFLAEYQETQYF. The chain carries TRBV7-9 and TRBJ2-5; TRBD2 matches 7 bases. The junction had 7 bases not matched to a gene; V was cut back by 3 bases and J by 0 bases. The germline V gene has CDR1 SEHNR and CDR2 FQNEAQ (reference sequence). This CDR3 has 16 amino acids. Complete variable domain (other parts from reference TRBV7-9 and TRBJ2-5): DTGVSQNPRHKITKRGQNVTFRCDPISEHNRLYWYRQTLGQGPEFLTYFQNEAQLEKSRLLSDRFSAERPKGSFSTLEIQRTEQGDSAMYLCASSFFLAEYQETQYFGPGTRLLVL.

Concerning this clone itself: The same CDR3 also results from other DNA sequences found in this sample. This chain connects TRBV5-1 to TRBJ2-6; D gene uncertain. Germline V gene data show CDR1 as SGHRS and CDR2 as YFSETQ. Trimming cost V 2 bases and J 0 bases, with 6 bases left between them. The CDR3 contains 15 residues. CDR3 sequence: CASSFPSSGANVLTF. The CDR3 DNA sequence: TGCGCCAGCAGCTTCCCGAGCTCTGGGGCCAACGTCCTGACTTTC.

In regard to this clone: This specimen includes other DNA sequences encoding the same CDR3. The chain recombines TRBV19 with TRBJ2-7, with 9 bases fitting TRBD1. CDR3 length: 14 residues. J was trimmed by 1 base and V by 3 bases; bases with no gene match: 1. Per the germline V gene, CDR1 is LNHDA and CDR2 is SQIVND (reference sequence). The CDR3 DNA reads as TGTGCCAGTAGTATGGGACAGGGTTCCTACGAGCAGTACTTC. Protein: CASSMGQGSYEQYF.

The chain carries TRBV3-1 (or the pseudogene TRBV3-2) and TRBJ1-1, with 8 positions matching TRBD1. Germline CDR1 reads LGHDT; CDR2 reads YNNKEL (reference sequence). The CDR3 length is 12 residues. After removal of 6 bases from V and 3 bases from J, the junction contained 0 bases not matched to a gene. The CDR3 protein is CASRQGDTEAFF. The CDR3 DNA reads as TGTGCCAGCAGACAGGGGGACACTGAAGCTTTCTTT.

V usage is TRBV6-5 and J usage is TRBJ2-1, with 11 bases identical to TRBD1. Germline CDR1 MNHEY, CDR2 SVGAGI. V trimming: 10 bases; J trimming: 5 bases; junction bases outside the gene matches: 4. This CDR3 comprises 13 residues. This chain's CDR3 is CATRTGGHNEQFF. The DNA of the CDR3 is TGTGCCACCCGGACAGGGGGCCACAATGAGCAGTTCTTC.

The chain is built from TRBV7-2 and TRBJ2-1, with 8 bases identical to TRBD2. The V and J ends lost 5 bases and 2 bases, in that order; junction bases with no gene match: 17. This CDR3 has 19 amino acids. Germline values: CDR1 SGHTA, CDR2 FQGNSA. As DNA, the CDR3 is TGTGCCAGCAGCCCCCCGGGACTAGGCGTGGCAAAGCCCTACAATGAGCAGTTCTTC. Protein sequence: CASSPPGLGVAKPYNEQFF.

This clone was seen once. The V gene is TRBV19, the J gene TRBJ1-1; D unresolved. This CDR3 is 13 amino acids long. The ends were cut back, 5 bases at V and 4 bases at J, with 11 bases in the middle. From germline, CDR1 is LNHDA and CDR2 SQIVND (reference sequence). The CDR3 region is CASSDRGSTEAFF. As DNA, the CDR3 is TGTGCCAGTAGTGACCGAGGGAGCACTGAAGCTTTCTTT.

J is TRBJ2-1 and V is TRBV19; 12 bases fit TRBD2. CDR3 length equals 20 residues. V was clipped by 3 bases and J by 0 bases; unmatched bases: 12. Per the germline V gene, CDR1 is LNHDA and CDR2 is SQIVND (reference sequence). The CDR3 sequence is CASSIKLAGGSPSSYNEQFF. The DNA of the CDR3 is TGTGCCAGTAGTATTAAACTAGCGGGGGGCTCCCCAAGCTCCTACAATGAGCAGTTCTTC. Based on the CDR3 plus reference TRBV19 and TRBJ2-1, the full variable domain is DGGITQSPKYLFRKEGQNVTLSCEQNLNHDAMYWYRQDPGQGLRLIYYSQIVNDFQKGDIAEGYSVSREKKESFPLTVTSAQKNPTAFYLCASSIKLAGGSPSSYNEQFFGPGTRLTVL.

CDR3 in DNA: TGCGCCAGCAGCCAAGTGGGGTCCAGAAAGACACCCCTCCACTTT. This gives the protein CASSQVGSRKTPLHF. This sequence joins TRBV4-1 and TRBJ1-6; D is unclear. V was pared by 1 base and J by 11 bases, with 15 bases between. The CDR3 is 15 amino acids. CDR1 and CDR2 (germline): MGHRA, YSYEKL.

The chain joins TRBV18 to TRBJ1-2; D uncertain. The length of the CDR3 is 13 residues. From germline, CDR1 is KGHSH and CDR2 LQKENI. The V and J ends lost 0 bases and 4 bases respectively, with 6 bases between them. The CDR3 DNA follows: TGTGCCAGCTCACCACCGGGAGCCTATGGCTACACCTTC. Translating gives CASSPPGAYGYTF.

V gene TRBV6-6 combines with J gene TRBJ2-1; TRBD2 is a possible D gene (5 bases). Trimming shortened V by 2 bases and J by 6 bases, and 8 bases separated the two germline ends. The CDR3 length is 13 residues. Germline values: CDR1 MNHNY, CDR2 SVGAGI (reference sequence). The CDR3 sequence: CASSYVASNEQFF. Here the CDR3 DNA reads TGTGCCAGCAGTTACGTAGCGTCCAATGAGCAGTTCTTC.

The genes are TRBV2 and TRBJ2-1, with D possibly TRBD2 on 5 matching bases. Deletions cut 9 bases from V and 3 bases from J, with 18 bases between. From germline, CDR1 is SNHLY and CDR2 FYNNEI. The CDR3 is 15 amino acids. CDR3 nucleotide sequence: TGTGCCAGTCCATCCCCGGACTCCGACTACAATGAGCAGTTCTTC. This codes for CASPSPDSDYNEQFF.

CDR3 DNA sequence: TGTGCCAGCAGCTTAGCGCGCGTCAGTCGGGAGGACCAGCATTTT. Encoded protein: CASSLARVSREDQHF. V gene TRBV7-2 combines with J gene TRBJ1-5; no reliable D call. V lost 0 bases and J 12 bases, leaving 18 bases between the germline ends. This CDR3 is built from 15 residues. The germline V gene encodes CDR1 SGHTA and CDR2 FQGNSA.